The 3 T cell receptor beta chains below all came from one sample that was sequenced in a study of early T cells in non-severe SARS-CoV-2 infection. In TCRdb, the 5' RACE reads were re-called with MiXCR into one record per CDR3 protein. The sample contains 95,000 to 110,000 distinct CDR3 sequences, approximately 10% of which appear only once. Sequences were obtained from whole blood. These TCRs come from an adult who was a healthcare worker with PCR-confirmed SARS-CoV-2 infection or an uninfected control (not recorded which).

V usage is TRBV7-9 and J usage is TRBJ1-3; D unresolved. Trimming removed 8 bases from V and 0 bases from J, with 8 bases in between. This CDR3 has 13 residues. Germline assignment: CDR1 SEHNR and CDR2 FQNEAQ (reference sequence). The DNA of the CDR3 is TGTGCCAGCGGGGAGAGCTCTGGAAACACCATATATTTT. Encoded protein: CASGESSGNTIYF. The full variable domain, completed using reference TRBV7-9 and TRBJ1-3, is DTGVSQNPRHKITKRGQNVTFRCDPISEHNRLYWYRQTLGQGPEFLTYFQNEAQLEKSRLLSDRFSAERPKGSFSTLEIQRTEQGDSAMYLCASGESSGNTIYFGEGSWLTVV.

Ten or more counts support this clonotype. The rearrangement joins TRBV3-1 to TRBJ2-1; D possibly corresponds to TRBD2 (6 bases). Trimming cost V 3 bases and J 0 bases, with 9 bases left between them. Germline V gene data show CDR1 as LGHDT and CDR2 as YNNKEL (reference sequence). The CDR3 loop spans 15 amino acids. The CDR3, as DNA: TGTGCCAGCAGCCAGACTAGAACCTCCTACAATGAGCAGTTCTTC. Encoded protein: CASSQTRTSYNEQFF.

J is TRBJ1-5 and V is TRBV19; weak D call: TRBD1 (6 bases). CDR3 length: 15 amino acids. V was pared by 6 bases and J by 2 bases, with 14 bases between. Germline CDR1 is LNHDA and CDR2 is SQIVND (reference sequence). The CDR3 sequence is CASRRQSGGNQPQHF. In nucleotides, the CDR3 is TGTGCCAGTAGAAGGCAGTCAGGGGGCAATCAGCCCCAGCATTTT.